Listed below are T cell receptor beta chains from one sample, sequenced in a study of blood T cell repertoires in COVID-19. The protocol was immunoSEQ multiplex PCR, while the TCRdb copy is restricted to in-frame clones and leaves out a portion. The sample has 35,000 to 45,000 clones, 70% to 80% seen once. The source material was peripheral blood. The receptor set was obtained from a man between 65 and 85 years old with active or convalescent COVID-19. Each CDR3 is given with its conserved first and last residue. Each record gives: CDR3 length, clone size, V gene, D gene, J gene, CDR3 protein, CDR3 DNA. D genes are given only for firm matches. Clone size appears in some rows only: once, few, many, or a class for an expanded clone.

CDR3 length: 17; clone size: NA; V gene: TRBV19; D gene: TRBD2; J gene: TRBJ2-1; CDR3 protein: CASINAVAGVTYNEQFF; CDR3 DNA: TGTGCCAGTATCAATGCGGTAGCGGGGGTTACCTACAATGAGCAGTTCTTC
CDR3 length: 14; clone size: NA; V gene: TRBV3-1/TRBV3-2; D gene: TRBD2; J gene: TRBJ2-7; CDR3 protein: CASTRGLAAYEQYF; CDR3 DNA: TGTGCCAGCACCCGCGGACTAGCGGCCTACGAGCAGTACTTC
CDR3 length: 15; clone size: NA; V gene: TRBV5-5; D gene: TRBD2; J gene: TRBJ2-5; CDR3 protein: CASSLGTSEVETQYF; CDR3 DNA: TGTGCCAGCAGCTTAGGAACTAGCGAAGTAGAGACCCAGTACTTC
CDR3 length: 14; clone size: NA; V gene: TRBV30; D gene: NA; J gene: TRBJ1-2; CDR3 protein: CAWRGQGGGYGYTF; CDR3 DNA: TGTGCCTGGAGGGGGCAAGGCGGGGGCTATGGCTACACCTTC
CDR3 length: 15; clone size: NA; V gene: TRBV18; D gene: NA; J gene: TRBJ2-7; CDR3 protein: CASSPPQGGAHEQYF; CDR3 DNA: TGTGCCAGCTCACCACCGCAAGGGGGTGCCCACGAGCAGTACTTC
CDR3 length: 14; clone size: NA; V gene: TRBV6-6; D gene: TRBD1; J gene: TRBJ1-5; CDR3 protein: CASSKGQRYQPQHF; CDR3 DNA: TGTGCCAGCAGTAAGGGACAGCGTTATCAGCCCCAGCATTTT
CDR3 length: 14; clone size: NA; V gene: TRBV7-9; D gene: NA; J gene: TRBJ1-5; CDR3 protein: CASSRHIEGQPQHF; CDR3 DNA: TGTGCCAGCAGCAGACATATTGAGGGTCAGCCCCAGCATTTT
CDR3 length: 15; clone size: few; V gene: TRBV19; D gene: NA; J gene: TRBJ1-5; CDR3 protein: CASSIKKQENQPQHF; CDR3 DNA: TGTGCCAGTAGTATCAAGAAACAGGAGAATCAGCCCCAGCATTTT
CDR3 length: 16; clone size: NA; V gene: TRBV5-1; D gene: TRBD1; J gene: TRBJ2-5; CDR3 protein: CASSKGQGVGQETQYF; CDR3 DNA: TGCGCCAGCAGCAAGGGACAGGGAGTGGGGCAAGAGACCCAGTACTTC
CDR3 length: 13; clone size: few; V gene: TRBV6-5; D gene: NA; J gene: TRBJ1-2; CDR3 protein: CASSYGRDYGYTF; CDR3 DNA: TGTGCCAGCAGTTACGGGAGGGACTATGGCTACACCTTC
CDR3 length: 11; clone size: NA; V gene: TRBV5-6; D gene: NA; J gene: TRBJ2-1; CDR3 protein: CASSLTNEQFF; CDR3 DNA: TGTGCCAGCAGCTTGACAAATGAGCAGTTCTTC
CDR3 length: 13; clone size: once; V gene: TRBV6-5; D gene: NA; J gene: TRBJ2-5; CDR3 protein: CASSYSSGETQYF; CDR3 DNA: TGTGCCAGCAGTTACTCTTCCGGGGAGACCCAGTACTTC
CDR3 length: 14; clone size: NA; V gene: TRBV19; D gene: TRBD2; J gene: TRBJ2-3; CDR3 protein: CASSIGTSGDTQYF; CDR3 DNA: TGTGCCAGTAGTATAGGGACTAGCGGGGATACGCAGTATTTT
CDR3 length: 15; clone size: NA; V gene: TRBV11-2; D gene: NA; J gene: TRBJ1-2; CDR3 protein: CASSSTGPTNYGYTF; CDR3 DNA: TGTGCCAGCAGCTCCACAGGACCTACTAACTATGGCTACACCTTC
CDR3 length: 14; clone size: NA; V gene: TRBV7-2; D gene: NA; J gene: TRBJ2-5; CDR3 protein: CASSVMGLQETQYF; CDR3 DNA: TGTGCCAGCAGCGTGATGGGACTCCAAGAGACCCAGTACTTC
CDR3 length: 13; clone size: NA; V gene: TRBV19; D gene: NA; J gene: TRBJ1-1; CDR3 protein: CASSIEYRSEAFF; CDR3 DNA: TGTGCCAGTAGTATAGAGTACAGATCTGAAGCTTTCTTT
CDR3 length: 14; clone size: once; V gene: TRBV27; D gene: NA; J gene: TRBJ2-5; CDR3 protein: CASTLRGGQETQYF; CDR3 DNA: TGTGCCAGCACCTTGAGGGGGGGACAAGAGACCCAGTACTTC
CDR3 length: 16; clone size: NA; V gene: TRBV6-1; D gene: TRBD2; J gene: TRBJ2-5; CDR3 protein: CASCEAGGGAGETQYF; CDR3 DNA: TGTGCCAGCTGTGAAGCCGGCGGGGGGGCAGGAGAGACCCAGTACTTC
CDR3 length: 15; clone size: NA; V gene: TRBV9; D gene: NA; J gene: TRBJ2-3; CDR3 protein: CASSVDSYSTDTQYF; CDR3 DNA: TGTGCCAGCAGCGTAGACAGTTATAGCACAGATACGCAGTATTTT
CDR3 length: 14; clone size: once; V gene: TRBV3-1/TRBV3-2; D gene: NA; J gene: TRBJ1-1; CDR3 protein: CASSQDSGGRKAFF; CDR3 DNA: TGTGCCAGCAGCCAAGATAGCGGAGGACGGAAAGCTTTCTTT
CDR3 length: 16; clone size: NA; V gene: TRBV5-4; D gene: TRBD1; J gene: TRBJ1-2; CDR3 protein: CASSSGQGISSYGYTF; CDR3 DNA: TGTGCCAGCAGCTCCGGACAGGGAATTTCGTCCTATGGCTACACCTTC
CDR3 length: 13; clone size: once; V gene: TRBV18; D gene: NA; J gene: TRBJ1-2; CDR3 protein: CASSPDSYYGYTF; CDR3 DNA: TGTGCCAGCTCACCCGACAGCTACTATGGCTACACCTTC
CDR3 length: 14; clone size: NA; V gene: TRBV5-1; D gene: TRBD2; J gene: TRBJ2-1; CDR3 protein: CASSGSGSYNEQFF; CDR3 DNA: TGCGCCAGCAGCGGAAGCGGGAGCTACAATGAGCAGTTCTTC
CDR3 length: 14; clone size: few; V gene: TRBV29-1; D gene: TRBD2; J gene: TRBJ2-5; CDR3 protein: CSVISGGAVETQYF; CDR3 DNA: TGCAGCGTCATTAGCGGGGGGGCAGTTGAGACCCAGTACTTC
CDR3 length: 14; clone size: NA; V gene: TRBV18; D gene: NA; J gene: TRBJ1-1; CDR3 protein: CASSPGASNTEAFF; CDR3 DNA: TGTGCCAGCTCACCAGGGGCTTCGAACACTGAAGCTTTCTTT
CDR3 length: 13; clone size: NA; V gene: TRBV10-2; D gene: NA; J gene: TRBJ1-2; CDR3 protein: CASNSGLVGGYTF; CDR3 DNA: TGCGCCAGCAACTCAGGATTGGTCGGTGGCTACACCTTC
CDR3 length: 14; clone size: NA; V gene: TRBV5-6; D gene: NA; J gene: TRBJ1-2; CDR3 protein: CASRLEGTNYGYTF; CDR3 DNA: TGTGCCAGCAGACTGGAGGGCACAAACTATGGCTACACCTTC
CDR3 length: 13; clone size: NA; V gene: TRBV11-2; D gene: TRBD1; J gene: TRBJ1-1; CDR3 protein: CASSTRQGGSAFF; CDR3 DNA: TGTGCCAGCAGCACCCGACAGGGGGGATCAGCTTTCTTT
CDR3 length: 15; clone size: few; V gene: TRBV19; D gene: NA; J gene: TRBJ1-2; CDR3 protein: CASSNQGTTNYGYTF; CDR3 DNA: TGTGCCAGTAGTAACCAAGGGACAACCAACTATGGCTACACCTTC
CDR3 length: 15; clone size: few; V gene: TRBV11-2; D gene: TRBD2; J gene: TRBJ2-2; CDR3 protein: CASSFQRGDTGELFF; CDR3 DNA: TGTGCCAGCAGCTTTCAGCGGGGGGACACCGGGGAGCTGTTTTTT
CDR3 length: 16; clone size: NA; V gene: TRBV7-6; D gene: TRBD2; J gene: TRBJ2-5; CDR3 protein: CASSLGGLAHQETQYF; CDR3 DNA: TGTGCCAGCAGCTTAGGGGGACTAGCGCACCAAGAGACCCAGTACTTC
CDR3 length: 14; clone size: few; V gene: TRBV9; D gene: NA; J gene: TRBJ2-2; CDR3 protein: CASRGPGNTGELFF; CDR3 DNA: TGTGCCAGCAGGGGCCCAGGGAACACCGGGGAGCTGTTTTTT
CDR3 length: 15; clone size: NA; V gene: TRBV7-6; D gene: NA; J gene: TRBJ2-1; CDR3 protein: CASSTRALELNEQFF; CDR3 DNA: TGTGCCAGCAGTACGAGGGCTTTAGAACTCAATGAGCAGTTCTTC
CDR3 length: 13; clone size: NA; V gene: TRBV7-2; D gene: TRBD1; J gene: TRBJ1-4; CDR3 protein: CASSSTGGEKLFF; CDR3 DNA: TGTGCCAGCAGCTCGACAGGGGGTGAAAAACTGTTTTTT
CDR3 length: 17; clone size: NA; V gene: TRBV7-8; D gene: NA; J gene: TRBJ2-7; CDR3 protein: CASSLYILGQRFYEQYF; CDR3 DNA: TGTGCCAGCAGCTTATACATTCTAGGACAGAGGTTTTACGAGCAGTACTTC